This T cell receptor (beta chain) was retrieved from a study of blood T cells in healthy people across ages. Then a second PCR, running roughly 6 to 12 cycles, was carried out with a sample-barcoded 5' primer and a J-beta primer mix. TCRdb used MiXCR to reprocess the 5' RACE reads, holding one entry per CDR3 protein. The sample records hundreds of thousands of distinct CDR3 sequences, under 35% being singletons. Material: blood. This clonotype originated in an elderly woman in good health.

The CDR3 DNA reads TGTGCCAGCAGCTTATCCCGACTAGCGGGCGGGGATACGCAGTATTTT. It specifies CASSLSRLAGGDTQYF. The chain carries TRBV7-2 and TRBJ2-3; TRBD2 matches 10 bases. The CDR3 runs to 16 residues. Germline-derived CDR1 and CDR2 are SGHTA and FQGNSA. The J segment lost 6 bases and the V segment lost 2 bases, leaving 8 bases of the junction unmatched. Based on the CDR3 plus reference TRBV7-2 and TRBJ2-3, the full variable domain is GAGVSQSPSNKVTEKGKDVELRCDPISGHTALYWYRQSLGQGLEFLIYFQGNSAPDKSGLPSDRFSAERTGGSVSTLTIQRTQQEDSAVYLCASSLSRLAGGDTQYFGPGTRLTVL.